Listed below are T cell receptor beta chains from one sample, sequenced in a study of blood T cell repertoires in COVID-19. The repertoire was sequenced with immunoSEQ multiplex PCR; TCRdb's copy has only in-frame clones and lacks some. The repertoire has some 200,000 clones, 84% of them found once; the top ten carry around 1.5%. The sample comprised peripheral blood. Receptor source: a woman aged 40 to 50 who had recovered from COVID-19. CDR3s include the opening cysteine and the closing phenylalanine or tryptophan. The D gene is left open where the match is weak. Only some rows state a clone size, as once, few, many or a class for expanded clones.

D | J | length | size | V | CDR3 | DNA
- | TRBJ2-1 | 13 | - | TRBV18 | CASSPGVNGEQFF | TGTGCCAGCTCCCCGGGGGTAAACGGTGAGCAGTTCTTC
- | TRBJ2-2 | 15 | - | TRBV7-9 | CASSARGPNTGELFF | TGTGCCAGCAGCGCCAGGGGTCCGAACACCGGGGAGCTGTTTTTT
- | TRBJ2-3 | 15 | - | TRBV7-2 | CASSLGLRGTDTQYF | TGTGCCAGCAGCCTTGGGCTTAGAGGCACAGATACGCAGTATTTT
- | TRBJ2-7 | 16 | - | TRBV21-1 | CASSKASLAGPYEQYF | TGTGCCAGCAGCAAAGCTTCACTAGCGGGACCCTACGAGCAGTACTTC
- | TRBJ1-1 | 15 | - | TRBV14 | CASSPLDRTNTEAFF | TGTGCCAGCAGCCCCTTAGACAGGACAAACACTGAAGCTTTCTTT
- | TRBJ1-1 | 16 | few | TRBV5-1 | CASSLMVGSGNTEAFF | TGCGCCAGCAGCTTGATGGTGGGGTCAGGGAATACTGAAGCTTTCTTT
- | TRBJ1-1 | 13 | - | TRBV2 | CASPRGENTEAFF | TGTGCCAGCCCCCGGGGGGAGAACACTGAAGCTTTCTTT
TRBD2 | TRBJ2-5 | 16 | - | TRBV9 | CASSGRTSGGQETQYF | TGTGCCAGCAGCGGGCGGACTAGCGGGGGCCAAGAGACCCAGTACTTC
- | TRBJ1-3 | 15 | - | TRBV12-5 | CASGRREFSGNTIYF | TGTGCTAGTGGCCGTCGCGAGTTCTCTGGAAACACCATATATTTT
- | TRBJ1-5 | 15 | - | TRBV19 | CASSSQGGGDQPQHF | TGTGCCAGTAGCTCACAGGGTGGAGGAGATCAGCCCCAGCATTTT
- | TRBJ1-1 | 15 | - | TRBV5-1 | CASSLEHRPNTEAFF | TGCGCCAGCAGCTTGGAGCACAGACCGAACACTGAAGCTTTCTTT
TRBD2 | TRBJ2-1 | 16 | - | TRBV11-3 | CASSLGGLGIYNEQFF | TGTGCCAGCAGCTTGGGGGGACTAGGGATATACAATGAGCAGTTCTTC
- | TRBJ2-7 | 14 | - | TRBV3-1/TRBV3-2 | CASSQGQTIYEQYF | TGTGCCAGCAGCCAAGGACAGACCATATACGAGCAGTACTTC
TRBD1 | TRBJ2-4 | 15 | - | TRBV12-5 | CASGLDTGTGHIQYF | TGTGCTAGTGGTTTGGATACCGGGACAGGGCACATTCAGTACTTC
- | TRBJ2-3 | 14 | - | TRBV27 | CASSTIRRLDTQYF | TGTGCCAGCAGTACAATACGAAGACTAGATACGCAGTATTTT
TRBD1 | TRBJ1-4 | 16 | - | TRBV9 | CASSVGPGQGREKLFF | TGTGCCAGCAGCGTTGGGCCGGGACAGGGACGTGAAAAACTGTTTTTT
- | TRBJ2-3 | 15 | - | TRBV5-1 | CASSFGGLVSDTQYF | TGCGCCAGCAGCTTCGGGGGGCTGGTGTCAGATACGCAGTATTTT
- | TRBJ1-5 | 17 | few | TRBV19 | CASSVTSQGSGNQPQHF | TGTGCCAGTAGTGTAACATCACAGGGTAGTGGCAATCAGCCCCAGCATTTT
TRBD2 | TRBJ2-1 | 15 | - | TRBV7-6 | CASRLAETPYNEQFF | TGTGCCAGCAGACTAGCGGAGACTCCGTACAATGAGCAGTTCTTC
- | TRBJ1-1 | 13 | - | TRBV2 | CASSFFRGTEAFF | TGTGCCAGCAGTTTCTTCAGGGGAACTGAAGCTTTCTTT
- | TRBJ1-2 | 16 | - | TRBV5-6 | CASSQGQGGKRYGYTF | TGTGCCAGCAGCCAGGGGCAGGGAGGGAAAAGGTATGGCTACACCTTC
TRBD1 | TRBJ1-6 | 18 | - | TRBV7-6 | CASSSHGQGASYNSPLHF | TGTGCCAGCAGCTCCCACGGACAGGGGGCTTCCTATAATTCACCCCTCCACTTT
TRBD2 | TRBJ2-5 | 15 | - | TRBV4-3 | CASSQVSGGQETQYF | TGCGCCAGCAGCCAAGTTAGCGGGGGCCAAGAGACCCAGTACTTC
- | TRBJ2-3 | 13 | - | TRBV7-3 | CASSEMGRHTQYF | TGTGCCAGCAGCGAAATGGGGCGCCATACGCAGTATTTT
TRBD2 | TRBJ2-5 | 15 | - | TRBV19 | CASSLGLGRSETQYF | TGTGCCAGTAGCCTCGGACTAGGTCGTTCGGAGACCCAGTACTTC
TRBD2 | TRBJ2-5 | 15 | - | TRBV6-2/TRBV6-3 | CASSRPGRGAETQYF | TGTGCCAGCAGTCGGCCGGGGCGGGGGGCAGAGACCCAGTACTTC
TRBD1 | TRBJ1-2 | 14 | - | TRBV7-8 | CASSLDRGPYGYTF | TGTGCCAGCAGCTTAGACAGGGGGCCCTATGGCTACACCTTC
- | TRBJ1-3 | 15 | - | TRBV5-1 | CASSLGTDSGNTIYF | TGCGCCAGCAGCTTGGGGACAGACTCTGGAAACACCATATATTTT
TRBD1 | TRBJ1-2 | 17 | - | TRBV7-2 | CASSTRARQGPGYGYTF | TGTGCCAGCAGCACCAGAGCTAGACAGGGTCCGGGCTATGGCTACACCTTC
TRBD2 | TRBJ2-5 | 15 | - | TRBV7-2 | CASSPGLAGGQTQYF | TGTGCCAGCAGCCCAGGACTAGCGGGGGGGCAGACCCAGTACTTC
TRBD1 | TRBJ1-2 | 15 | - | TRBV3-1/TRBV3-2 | CASSHRDRPLYGYTF | TGTGCCAGCAGCCATAGGGACAGGCCCTTGTATGGCTACACCTTC
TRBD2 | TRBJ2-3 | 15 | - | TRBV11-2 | CASSFLSGGKDTQYF | TGTGCCAGCAGCTTCTTGAGCGGGGGAAAAGATACGCAGTATTTT
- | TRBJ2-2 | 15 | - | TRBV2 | CASSEGRGITGELFF | TGTGCCAGCAGTGAAGGAAGGGGGATCACCGGGGAGCTGTTTTTT
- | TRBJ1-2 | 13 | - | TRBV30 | CAWSEAGIYGYTF | TGTGCCTGGAGTGAGGCAGGAATCTATGGCTACACCTTC
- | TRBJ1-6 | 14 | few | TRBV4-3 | CASSQVGQNSPLHF | TGCGCCAGCAGCCAAGTTGGACAGAATTCACCCCTCCACTTT
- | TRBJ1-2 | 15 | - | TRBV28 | CASSLPGGANYGYTF | TGTGCCAGCAGCCTCCCGGGTGGAGCTAACTATGGCTACACCTTC
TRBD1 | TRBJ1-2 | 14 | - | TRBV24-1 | CATSDPTGGGGYTF | TGTGCCACCAGTGATCCCACAGGGGGCGGTGGCTACACCTTC
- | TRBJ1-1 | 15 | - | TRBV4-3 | CASSQGLSANTEAFF | TGCGCCAGCAGCCAAGGATTAAGCGCGAACACTGAAGCTTTCTTT
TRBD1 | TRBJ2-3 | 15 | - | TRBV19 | CASSKWTGATDTQYF | TGTGCCAGTAGTAAATGGACAGGGGCCACAGATACGCAGTATTTT
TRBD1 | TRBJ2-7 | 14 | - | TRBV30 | CACVAWDRGREQYF | TGTGCCTGCGTCGCGTGGGACAGGGGACGGGAGCAGTACTTC
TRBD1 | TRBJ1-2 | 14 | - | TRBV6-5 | CASSPTGGGGGYTF | TGTGCCAGCAGTCCCACAGGGGGCGGGGGTGGCTACACCTTC
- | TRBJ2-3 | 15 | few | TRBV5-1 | CASSHKAGGTDTQYF | TGCGCCAGCAGCCATAAAGCGGGTGGCACAGATACGCAGTATTTT
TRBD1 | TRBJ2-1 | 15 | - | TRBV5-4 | CASSPDRDPYNEQFF | TGTGCCAGCAGCCCCGACAGGGATCCCTACAATGAGCAGTTCTTC
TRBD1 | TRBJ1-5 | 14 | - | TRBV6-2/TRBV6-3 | CASSWDRVYQPQHF | TGTGCCAGCAGTTGGGACAGGGTTTATCAGCCCCAGCATTTT
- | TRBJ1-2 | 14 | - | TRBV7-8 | CASSQRGGLDGYTF | TGTGCCAGCAGCCAACGGGGGGGGTTAGATGGCTACACCTTC
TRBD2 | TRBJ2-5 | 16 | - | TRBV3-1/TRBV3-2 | CASSLGTSGVQETQYF | TGTGCCAGCAGCCTGGGGACTAGCGGGGTCCAAGAGACCCAGTACTTC
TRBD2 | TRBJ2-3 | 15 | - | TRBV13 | CASHVLAGGRDTQYF | TGTGCCAGCCACGTCCTAGCGGGGGGCCGAGATACGCAGTATTTT
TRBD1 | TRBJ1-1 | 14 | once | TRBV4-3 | CASSQTRDRAEAFF | TGCGCCAGCAGCCAGACCCGGGACAGGGCTGAAGCTTTCTTT
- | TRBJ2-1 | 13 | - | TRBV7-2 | CASSSPGIHEQFF | TGTGCCAGCAGCTCCCCAGGGATCCATGAGCAGTTCTTC
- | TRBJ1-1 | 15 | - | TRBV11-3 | CASSLGAGMNTEAFF | TGTGCCAGCAGCTTAGGGGCAGGCATGAACACTGAAGCTTTCTTT